The rows below give T cell receptor beta chains drawn from one sample of a study of OX40 agonist ivuxolimab in advanced cancers. The protocol was immunoSEQ multiplex PCR, while the TCRdb copy is restricted to in-frame clones and leaves out a portion. The sample includes roughly 25,000 clones, 80% to 90% of them seen just once. The starting material was CD4+ or CD8+ T cells sorted from blood, obtained in a trial of the OX40 agonist ivuxolimab. All receptors derive from an adult with an advanced solid tumor such as melanoma, head and neck, liver or kidney cancer. Both conserved end residues are part of each CDR3. D genes are given only for firm matches. Some rows have no size entry. The others give once, few or many, or a class for an expanded clone.

abundance,j_gene,v_gene,d_gene,CDR3aa,CDR3nt
NA,TRBJ2-5,TRBV19,TRBD2,CASSKAGTSSSLGETQYF,TGTGCCAGTAGTAAAGCCGGGACTAGCAGTAGTCTGGGAGAGACCCAGTACTTC
once,TRBJ2-2,TRBV11-3,TRBD1,CASSLGGTGHTGELFF,TGTGCCAGCAGCTTAGGAGGGACAGGTCACACCGGGGAGCTGTTTTTT
once,TRBJ2-3,TRBV28,TRBD2,CASSLVGRADTQYF,TGTGCCAGCAGTTTAGTCGGGAGGGCAGATACGCAGTATTTT
NA,TRBJ2-2,TRBV30,TRBD2,CAWTGTSGSRSTGELFF,TGTGCCTGGACCGGGACTAGCGGGAGCCGTAGCACCGGGGAGCTGTTTTTT
NA,TRBJ2-6,TRBV5-5,TRBD1,CASSLAGQGFSGANVLTF,TGTGCCAGCAGCTTAGCGGGACAGGGATTCTCTGGGGCCAACGTCCTGACTTTC
NA,TRBJ2-3,TRBV2,NA,CASSRGRTGTDTQYF,TGTGCCAGCAGCCGCGGGAGAACAGGGACAGATACGCAGTATTTT
NA,TRBJ2-2,TRBV5-1,TRBD2,CASSFRTSGANTGELFF,TGCGCCAGCAGCTTCAGGACTAGCGGGGCGAACACCGGGGAGCTGTTTTTT
NA,TRBJ2-1,TRBV19,NA,CASDGGVGYNEQFF,TGTGCCAGCGACGGAGGGGTCGGATACAATGAGCAGTTCTTC
NA,TRBJ1-1,TRBV5-4,NA,CASSLVRLSNTEAFF,TGTGCCAGCAGCTTGGTTCGGCTGTCTAACACTGAAGCTTTCTTT
NA,TRBJ2-5,TRBV11-3,NA,CASSLNWGQETQYF,TGTGCCAGCAGCTTAAACTGGGGCCAAGAGACCCAGTACTTC
NA,TRBJ1-1,TRBV5-1,NA,CASSLLTGLSMNTEAFF,TGCGCCAGCAGCTTGTTAACAGGGCTTAGTATGAACACTGAAGCTTTCTTT
once,TRBJ2-7,TRBV6-1,TRBD2,CASSELAGGSYEQYF,TGTGCCAGCAGTGAACTAGCGGGAGGGTCTTACGAGCAGTACTTC
few,TRBJ1-2,TRBV7-9,TRBD1,CASSGRRLTGGGYGYTF,TGTGCCAGCAGTGGTCGCCGTCTTACAGGGGGCGGCTATGGCTACACCTTC
NA,TRBJ2-5,TRBV5-8,NA,CASSLSGTQYF,TGTGCCAGCAGCTTGAGCGGGACCCAGTACTTC
once,TRBJ2-1,TRBV5-1,NA,CASSSPPRGGGNEQFF,TGCGCCAGCAGCTCCCCCCCCCGCGGAGGTGGCAATGAGCAGTTCTTC
NA,TRBJ2-7,TRBV11-3,NA,CASSSNLAKTYEQYF,TGTGCCAGCAGCTCGAACCTAGCTAAGACCTACGAGCAGTACTTC
few,TRBJ2-1,TRBV29-1,NA,CSVAGVNEAKYNEQFF,TGCAGCGTTGCAGGAGTTAATGAAGCCAAATACAATGAGCAGTTCTTC
NA,TRBJ1-1,TRBV14,NA,CASSQVSTEAFF,TGTGCCAGCAGCCAAGTTTCGACTGAAGCTTTCTTT
NA,TRBJ1-4,TRBV7-9,TRBD1,CASSLRDRGLRGTNEKLFF,TGTGCCAGCAGCTTAAGGGACAGGGGCCTACGAGGGACTAATGAAAAACTGTTTTTT
few,TRBJ2-7,TRBV19,NA,CASSTPGVPYEQYF,TGTGCCAGTAGTACCCCGGGAGTCCCCTACGAGCAGTACTTC
once,TRBJ2-7,TRBV27,TRBD2,CASSVAGGGYEQYF,TGTGCCAGCAGTGTAGCGGGAGGGGGCTACGAGCAGTACTTC
NA,TRBJ2-7,TRBV9,NA,CASSPGGYEQYF,TGTGCCAGCAGCCCTGGTGGCTACGAGCAGTACTTC
NA,TRBJ2-5,TRBV7-9,TRBD2,CASSEREGGETQYF,TGTGCCAGCAGCGAACGGGAGGGCGGGGAGACCCAGTACTTC
NA,TRBJ2-1,TRBV15,TRBD1,CATASGQGWSIEQFF,TGTGCCACGGCCTCGGGACAGGGATGGTCTATCGAGCAGTTCTTC
NA,TRBJ1-6,TRBV30,NA,CAWNYVSPNSPLHF,TGTGCCTGGAATTATGTCAGTCCCAATTCACCCCTCCACTTT
NA,TRBJ2-3,TRBV5-6,NA,CASSFATDTQYF,TGTGCCAGCAGCTTCGCGACAGATACGCAGTATTTT
NA,TRBJ2-2,TRBV5-4,NA,CASSLKWGRTGELFF,TGTGCCAGCAGCTTGAAATGGGGTCGCACCGGGGAGCTGTTTTTT
NA,TRBJ2-3,TRBV4-2,TRBD2,CASSQAASGRFTDTQYF,TGTGCCAGCAGCCAAGCGGCTAGCGGGAGGTTCACAGATACGCAGTATTTT
NA,TRBJ2-1,TRBV15,TRBD2,CATSKLAGELNEQFF,TGTGCCACCAGCAAACTAGCGGGAGAATTAAATGAGCAGTTCTTC
NA,TRBJ2-7,TRBV7-6,TRBD2,CASRPDWWSGSRNEQYF,TGTGCCAGCAGGCCCGACTGGTGGAGCGGGAGTCGCAACGAGCAGTACTTC
NA,TRBJ2-7,TRBV6-5,NA,CASSYSRVYNEQYF,TGCGCCAGCAGTTACTCGAGGGTATATAACGAGCAGTACTTC
NA,TRBJ1-2,TRBV7-9,NA,CASSRSVDGYTF,TGTGCCAGCAGCCGGTCAGTGGATGGCTACACCTTC
NA,TRBJ2-5,TRBV11-2,TRBD2,CASSSGGVLGETQYF,TGTGCCAGCAGCTCCGGGGGGGTCCTTGGGGAGACCCAGTACTTC
NA,TRBJ1-5,TRBV30,NA,CAWSVRGNQPQHF,TGTGCCTGGAGTGTACGAGGCAATCAGCCCCAGCATTTT
NA,TRBJ1-5,TRBV28,NA,CASSFNQPQHF,TGTGCCAGCAGTTTCAATCAGCCCCAGCATTTT
NA,TRBJ1-2,TRBV28,NA,CASSTGIYGYTF,TGTGCCAGCAGTACAGGCATCTATGGCTACACCTTC
NA,TRBJ2-1,TRBV28,NA,CASSNAVAGSSGKGFF,TGTGCCAGCAGCAACGCCGTGGCAGGTTCCTCCGGGAAGGGGTTCTTC
NA,TRBJ2-7,TRBV18,NA,CASSPWGYEQYF,TGTGCCAGCTCCCCGTGGGGGTACGAGCAGTACTTC
once,TRBJ1-4,TRBV13,TRBD1,CASSPRQGGGEKLFF,TGTGCCAGCAGCCCGAGACAGGGTGGAGGTGAAAAACTGTTTTTT
NA,TRBJ2-7,TRBV27,NA,CASSSPFRRGGDEQYF,TGTGCCAGCAGTTCTCCCTTTAGAAGGGGCGGGGACGAGCAGTACTTC
NA,TRBJ2-7,TRBV5-1,NA,CASSLSLRGGNSYEQYF,TGCGCCAGCAGCTTGAGCCTAAGGGGCGGAAACTCCTACGAGCAGTACTTC
NA,TRBJ1-2,TRBV11-2,TRBD1,CASSLDHRGGYGYTF,TGTGCCAGCAGCTTAGATCACAGGGGTGGCTATGGCTACACCTTC
NA,TRBJ1-4,TRBV27,NA,CASSSYGTGEKLFF,TGTGCCAGCAGTTCATACGGGACGGGCGAAAAACTGTTTTTT
once,TRBJ2-7,TRBV30,NA,CAWSQGYEQYF,TGTGCCTGGAGCCAGGGGTACGAGCAGTACTTC
NA,TRBJ1-4,TRBV7-2,TRBD1,CASSPQGGEYEKLFF,TGTGCCAGCAGCCCTCAGGGGGGGGAGTATGAAAAACTGTTTTTT
NA,TRBJ2-1,TRBV6-6,TRBD2,CASSYTRLADYNEQFF,TGTGCCAGCAGTTACACTAGACTAGCGGACTACAATGAGCAGTTCTTC
once,TRBJ2-7,TRBV30,NA,CAWSAYRPNEQYF,TGTGCCTGGAGTGCGTATCGGCCGAACGAGCAGTACTTC
NA,TRBJ1-5,TRBV19,NA,CASRQGGSNQPQHF,TGTGCCAGTAGGCAGGGTGGTAGCAATCAGCCCCAGCATTTT
few,TRBJ2-3,TRBV6-6,TRBD2,CASSSGRADTQYF,TGTGCCAGCAGCAGCGGGAGGGCAGATACGCAGTATTTT
NA,TRBJ1-4,TRBV4-2,TRBD1,CASSPGQGSEKLFF,TGTGCCAGCAGCCCGGGACAGGGGTCTGAAAAACTGTTTTTT
once,TRBJ1-3,TRBV21-1,NA,CASSKEARQGTGNTIYF,TGTGCCAGCAGCAAAGAGGCGAGACAGGGAACTGGAAACACCATATATTTT
NA,TRBJ1-4,TRBV4-1,NA,CASSHKDRESEKLFF,TGCGCCAGCAGCCATAAAGACAGAGAATCTGAAAAACTGTTTTTT
NA,TRBJ1-2,TRBV28,NA,CASTQKYGGYTF,TGTGCCAGCACCCAAAAGTACGGTGGCTACACCTTC
NA,TRBJ1-2,TRBV28,NA,CASSLGASNYGYTF,TGTGCCAGCAGTTTAGGGGCTTCTAACTATGGCTACACCTTC